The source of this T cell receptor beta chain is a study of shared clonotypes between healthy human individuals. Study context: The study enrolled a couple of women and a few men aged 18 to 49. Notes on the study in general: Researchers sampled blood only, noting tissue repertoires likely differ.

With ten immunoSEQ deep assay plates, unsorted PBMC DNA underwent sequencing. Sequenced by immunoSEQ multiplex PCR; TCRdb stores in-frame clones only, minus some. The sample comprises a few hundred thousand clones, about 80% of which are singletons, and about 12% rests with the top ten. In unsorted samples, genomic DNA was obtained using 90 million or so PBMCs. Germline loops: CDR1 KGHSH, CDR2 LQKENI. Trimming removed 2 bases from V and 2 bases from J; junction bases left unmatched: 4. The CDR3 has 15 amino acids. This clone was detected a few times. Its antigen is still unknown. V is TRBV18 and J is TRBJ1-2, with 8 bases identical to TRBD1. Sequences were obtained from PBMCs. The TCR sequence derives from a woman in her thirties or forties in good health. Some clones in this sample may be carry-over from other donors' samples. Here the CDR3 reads CASSPEGQANYGYTF. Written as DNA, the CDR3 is TGTGCCAGCTCACCAGAGGGACAGGCGAACTATGGCTACACCTTC.